The present entry profiles one T cell receptor beta chain with its context. This clone was counted a single time. The specificity of this receptor is unknown. It has no much larger one-base neighbor in the sample; base qualities were not kept. The data were obtained in a study of OX40 agonist ivuxolimab in advanced cancers. Looking at the study overall: Ivuxolimab was a fully human IgG2 agonistic monoclonal antibody targeting the costimulatory receptor OX40 (CD134). Intravenous ivuxolimab was administered to patients every 2 weeks at six dose levels: 0.01, 0.1, 0.3, 1.5, 3 and 10 mg/kg. Of the approximately 53 patients in dose escalation, about 19 had hepatocellular carcinoma, some 15 had melanoma, 9 had renal cell carcinoma and 9 had head and neck cancer. The dose-escalation cohort was 82.7% male with a mean age of approximately 59 years, ranging from roughly 23 to 79. Prior anti-PD-1, anti-PD-L1 or anti-CTLA-4 therapy was permitted, and 40% to 50% of dose-escalation patients had received checkpoint inhibitors. Partial responses were achieved by three dose-escalation patients, of whom one had hepatocellular carcinoma and two had cutaneous melanoma. Peripheral TCRbeta sequencing aimed to test whether ivuxolimab altered TCR sequence diversity and caused clonal T-cell expansion. The paper describes the monotherapy dose-escalation part (N = 52 patients) of the phase I trial of ivuxolimab.

The trial excluded patients who had a history of autoimmune disease or who were on systemic immunosuppression. Peripheral blood for TCR sequencing was collected from all dose cohorts at baseline, on cycle 4 day 1, and on cycle 7 day 1. The samples were drawn from a first-in-human, open-label, multicenter phase I dose-escalation trial of ivuxolimab. The trial enrolled adults with locally advanced or metastatic head and neck squamous cell, hepatocellular, melanoma or renal cell carcinoma. Before TCR sequencing, CD4+ and CD8+ T cells were separately sorted from peripheral blood. Genomic DNA was extracted from sorted cells for sequencing of the TCRbeta CDR3 region. The immunoSEQ Assay was used for sequencing of TCRbeta CDR3 regions. TCRdb took over this immuneACCESS table, retaining in-frame rearrangements with V and J assigned. Such tables are incomplete; in checked studies, under half of the missing clones stem from an unresolved V gene, and the remainder is unexplained. This sample holds around 72,000 clones; 75% to 90% were observed only once. The ten biggest clones cover about 8.2% of the sample.

Broader findings and caveats from the paper: After ivuxolimab, expanded clones were on average more numerous among CD8+ T cells than among CD4+ T cells. Low levels of normalized T-cell clonal expansion were also shown by some nonresponding patients. Antigen specificity was not determined for the clonally expanded peripheral T cells. At doses of 0.1 to 3.0 mg/kg, clonal expansion of both CD4+ and CD8+ T cells in blood was seen between baseline and week 6. Partial responders in the 0.1-3.0 mg/kg groups had among the lowest normalized peripheral clonal expansion, especially among CD8+ T cells.

Spanning cysteine to phenylalanine, the CDR3 consists of 15 amino acids. Of all the DNA, just the CDR3 is kept, 45 bases in frame from base 1. From the germline V gene, CDR1 is SGHRS and CDR2 is YFSETQ. From V the trimming removes 7 bases and from J it removes 0 bases, while the gene matches leave 6 bases of the junction unaccounted for. Sequencing was performed on CD4+ or CD8+ T cells sorted from blood, taken in a trial of the OX40 agonist ivuxolimab. The V gene is TRBV5-1 and the J gene is TRBJ2-2; the junction holds 7 bases that match TRBD1. This receptor was obtained from an adult with an advanced solid tumor such as melanoma, head and neck, liver or kidney cancer. The CDR3 is CASRTGTANTGELFF. The bases read TGCGCCAGCCGAACCGGGACAGCGAACACCGGGGAGCTGTTTTTT.